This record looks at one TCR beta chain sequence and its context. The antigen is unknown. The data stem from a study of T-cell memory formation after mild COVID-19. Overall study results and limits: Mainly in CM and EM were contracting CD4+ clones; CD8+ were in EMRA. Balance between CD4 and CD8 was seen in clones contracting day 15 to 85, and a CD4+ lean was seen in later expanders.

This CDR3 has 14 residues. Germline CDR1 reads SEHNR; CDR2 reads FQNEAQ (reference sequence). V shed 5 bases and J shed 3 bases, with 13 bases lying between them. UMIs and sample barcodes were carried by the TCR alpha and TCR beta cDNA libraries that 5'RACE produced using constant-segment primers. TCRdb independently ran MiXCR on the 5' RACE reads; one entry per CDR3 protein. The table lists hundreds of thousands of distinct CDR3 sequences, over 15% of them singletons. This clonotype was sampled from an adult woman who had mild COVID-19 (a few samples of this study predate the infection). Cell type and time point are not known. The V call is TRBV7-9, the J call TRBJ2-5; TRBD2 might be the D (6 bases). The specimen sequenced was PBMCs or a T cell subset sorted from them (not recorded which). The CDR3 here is CASSPRGYEETQYF. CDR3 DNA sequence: TGTGCCAGCAGCCCCCGGGGGTACGAAGAGACCCAGTACTTC.